Described below is a single T cell receptor beta chain sequence and its context. Antigen: not known. This sample was taken from a study of post-analysis software for immune sequencing data. Overall study context: Multiple sclerosis in the patients followed relapsing-remitting, secondary progressive and progressive-relapsing courses.

Every TCR beta cDNA library bore unique molecular identifiers. Starting from roughly 1.1 to 9.2 million T cells, the study yielded about half a million cDNA molecules. A single record per CDR3 protein comes from TCRdb applying MiXCR to the PCR reads. Of about 760,000 distinct CDR3 sequences in the sample, 30% were seen once. The study's findings and limits: Several TRBV segments, TRBV5-6, TRBV5-1 and TRBV20-1 among them, were found more frequent in patients than controls. The authors found that F measure strongly co-clustered same-batch samples. Those with multiple sclerosis, the patient group, showed significantly lower normalized Chao1 diversity than controls.

There are 16 residues in the CDR3. Per germline, CDR1 KGHDR and CDR2 SFDVKD. Sequenced: blood. This TCR was sampled from a girl between 10 and 17 years old with multiple sclerosis. The chain couples TRBV24-1 to TRBJ2-1; 9 nucleotides align to TRBD1. Gene TRBJ2-7 matches the end of the DNA better, so the J call may be wrong. The CDR3 DNA reads as TGTGCCACCGGGGACAGGGCAAGTTCCTCCTACAATGAGCAGTACTTC. Translating gives CATGDRASSSYNEQYF.